Listed below are T cell receptor beta chains from one sample, sequenced in a study of shared clonotypes between healthy human individuals. Method: immunoSEQ multiplex PCR; TCRdb's copy keeps in-frame clones and lacks some. The table has 2 million to 2.5 million clones, 85% to 95% seen once; the top ten hold 0.3% to 0.45%. The sample taken for sequencing was naive CD4+ T cells from PBMCs. These TCRs come from a man between 18 and 29 years old in good health. Some clones in this sample may be carry-over from other donors' samples. CDR3s include the opening cysteine and the closing phenylalanine or tryptophan. The D gene is left open where the match is weak. Clone size appears in some rows only: once, few, many, or a class for an expanded clone.

V	size	J	D	CDR3	DNA
TRBV28	few	TRBJ1-5	-	CASSPISNQPQHF	TGTGCCAGCAGTCCTATCAGCAATCAGCCCCAGCATTTT
TRBV28	-	TRBJ1-4	TRBD1	CASRTGGTEKLFF	TGTGCCAGCAGGACAGGGGGTACGGAAAAACTGTTTTTT
TRBV2	-	TRBJ2-2	-	CASSVSNTGELFF	TGTGCCAGCAGTGTTAGTAACACCGGGGAGCTGTTTTTT
TRBV5-5	-	TRBJ1-1	TRBD1	CASSLGTGAGEAFF	TGTGCCAGCAGCTTGGGCACAGGGGCTGGTGAAGCTTTCTTT
TRBV7-9	once	TRBJ1-5	-	CASSLAGGAQPQHF	TGTGCCAGCAGCTTAGCGGGCGGGGCTCAGCCCCAGCATTTT
TRBV2	-	TRBJ2-3	-	CASSSFRTRALTDTQYF	TGTGCCAGCAGCTCATTCCGGACTCGCGCACTCACAGATACGCAGTATTTT
TRBV7-9	-	TRBJ2-5	-	CASSFDPLGETQYF	TGTGCCAGCAGCTTTGACCCTCTTGGGGAGACCCAGTACTTC
TRBV28	-	TRBJ2-7	-	CASSSPGPYEQYF	TGTGCCAGCAGTTCCCCAGGGCCCTACGAGCAGTACTTC
TRBV9	once	TRBJ2-1	-	CASSVGRSSSYNEQFF	TGTGCCAGCAGCGTAGGGAGGTCGAGCTCCTACAATGAGCAGTTCTTC
TRBV5-1	-	TRBJ2-7	TRBD1	CASSADRAYEQYF	TGCGCCAGCAGCGCGGACAGGGCCTACGAGCAGTACTTC
TRBV18	-	TRBJ2-3	TRBD2	CASSSGLAGVGSTDTQYF	TGTGCCAGCTCATCGGGACTAGCGGGAGTTGGTTCGACAGATACGCAGTATTTT